The T cell receptor (beta chain) described here comes from a study of control samples from healthy donors and cancer patients. The data were produced by immunoSEQ multiplex PCR, yet TCRdb's version contains in-frame clones alone and is incomplete. Seen here are about 79,000 clones, 90% to 95% observed once, and the top ten hold 0.95% to 1.5%. CDR1 and CDR2 (germline): MNHEY, SVGEGT. The V gene end was trimmed by 5 bases and the J gene end by 3 bases; junction bases not matched to a gene: 8. The CDR3 has 15 residues. The sample consisted of PBMCs. The source is a woman aged 40 to 50 with lung cancer. V is TRBV6-2 or TRBV6-3 and J is TRBJ2-7; TRBD1 matches 9 bases. CDR3 protein: CASSHGQGWFYEQYF. The CDR3 DNA reads as TGTGCCAGCAGTCACGGACAGGGGTGGTTCTACGAGCAGTACTTC.